This passage covers 29 T cell receptor beta chains from one sample sequenced in a study of identical twins. TCRdb independently ran MiXCR on the 5' RACE reads; one entry per CDR3 protein. The sample includes hundreds of thousands of distinct CDR3 sequences, 8.6% of them seen just once. These data were likewise used in another study, on yellow fever vaccine responses in identical twins.

The specimen sequenced was PBMCs. These receptors were collected from a woman aged 18-29 years in good health.

The rearrangement links TRBV29-1 to TRBJ2-7, with 9 bases fitting TRBD1. Per the germline V gene, CDR1 is SQVTM and CDR2 is ANQGSEA. V gave up 7 bases and J gave up 4 bases; unmatched junction bases: 5. The CDR3 loop spans 12 amino acids. The CDR3 coding sequence is TGCAGCGGACAGGGGGTAAGATACGAGCAGTACTTC. The encoded protein is CSGQGVRYEQYF.

The chain couples TRBV28 to TRBJ1-1, with a possible D match to TRBD1 (5 bases). This CDR3 has 12 residues. Germline values: CDR1 MDHEN, CDR2 SYDVKM. The V gene lost 2 bases and the J gene lost 8 bases, with 9 bases spanning the gap. DNA for the CDR3: TGTGCCAGCAGTTTAAGGGGATGGGAAGCTTTCTTT. The encoded protein is CASSLRGWEAFF.

The CDR3 spells CASSYHVGLATYNEQFF. DNA of the CDR3: TGTGCCAGCAGTTACCACGTGGGACTAGCGACCTACAATGAGCAGTTCTTC. The V and J genes are TRBV6-5 and TRBJ2-1, with TRBD2 matching 10 bases. V shed 2 bases and J 2 bases; nucleotides not matched to a gene: 6. This CDR3 contains 17 residues. The germline V gene has CDR1 MNHEY and CDR2 SVGAGI.

The V call is TRBV28, the J call TRBJ1-5, with 7 bases aligning to TRBD1. Germline CDR1 and CDR2: MDHEN and SYDVKM. The V gene end was trimmed by 2 bases and the J gene end by 0 bases; junction bases not matched to a gene: 10. This CDR3 has 18 residues. The DNA for the CDR3 is TGTGCCAGCAGTTTAGTCCCATCAGGGGGTAATAGCAATCAGCCCCAGCATTTT. Translated, it gives CASSLVPSGGNSNQPQHF.

This clonotype was seen a few times. The rearrangement joins TRBV28 to TRBJ2-1, with D perhaps assigned TRBD1 or TRBD2 (5 bases each). Per the germline V gene, CDR1 is MDHEN and CDR2 is SYDVKM. The CDR3 runs 14 residues. The V gene lost 3 bases and the J gene lost 12 bases, with 18 bases spanning the gap. CDR3 amino acids: CASSLVRKRGRQFF. The DNA for the CDR3 is TGTGCCAGCAGTTTGGTCCGGAAGAGGGGCCGGCAGTTCTTC.

The V call is TRBV7-2, the J call TRBJ2-5; D uncertain. Germline lookup yields CDR1 SGHTA and CDR2 FQGNSA. V was pared by 3 bases and J by 3 bases, with 14 bases between. CDR3 length: 15 residues. The chain's CDR3 is CASSFLPSREETQYF. CDR3 sequence (DNA): TGTGCCAGCAGCTTCCTCCCCTCGCGAGAAGAGACCCAGTACTTC.

This clonotype has at least ten counts. V gene TRBV7-8 combines with J gene TRBJ2-7; no reliable D call. The CDR3 contains 14 residues. The ends were cut back, 6 bases at V and 3 bases at J, with 15 bases in the middle. Germline values: CDR1 SGHVS, CDR2 FQNEAQ. DNA for the CDR3: TGTGCCAGCAGGGAAGACATGGAATTCTACGAGCAGTACTTC. Its translation is CASREDMEFYEQYF.

This clonotype was observed many times. The chain combines TRBV6-2 or TRBV6-3 with TRBJ2-1, with 10 bases aligning to TRBD1. The germline V gene has CDR1 MNHEY and CDR2 SVGEGT. V shed 2 bases, J shed 7 bases, and the junction held 11 bases outside the gene matches. The CDR3 has 17 residues. The CDR3 nucleotides are TGTGCCAGCAGTTACGGTACGGGGACAGGGGTTAAGAATGAGCAGTTCTTC. As protein: CASSYGTGTGVKNEQFF.

The J gene is TRBJ2-2, the V gene TRBV12-3 or TRBV12-4, with D possibly matching TRBD1 (5 bases). V lost 6 bases, J lost 6 bases, and 14 bases lay in between. This CDR3 has 14 residues. The CDR3 spells CASRAGKGAGELFF. The DNA of the CDR3 is TGTGCCAGCAGGGCAGGGAAGGGCGCCGGGGAGCTGTTTTTT.

This clonotype has at least ten counts. The rearrangement joins TRBV12-3 or TRBV12-4 to TRBJ2-7, with 7 bases lining up with TRBD2. V lost 3 bases and J lost 6; bases outside the gene matches: 5. This CDR3 has 13 amino acids. The CDR3 nucleotides read TGTGCCAGCAGTTTTCCGCCGGGGGGCGAGCAGTACTTC. It encodes CASSFPPGGEQYF.

This clonotype was observed once. This sequence joins TRBV30 and TRBJ2-7, with TRBD2 identical over 7 bases. The CDR3 is 12 residues long. Germline assignment: CDR1 GTSNPN and CDR2 SVGIG (reference sequence). J was trimmed by 2 bases and V by 5 bases; bases with no gene match: 3. This CDR3 is CAWGRGPYEQYF. The CDR3 DNA reads as TGTGCCTGGGGGAGGGGCCCCTACGAGCAGTACTTC.

This clonotype was observed a handful of times. CDR3 sequence reads: CASSRLAGAAYNEQFF. The CDR3 region has the DNA TGTGCCAGCAGTCGACTAGCGGGAGCCGCTTACAATGAGCAGTTCTTC. V gene TRBV6-2 or TRBV6-3 combines with J gene TRBJ2-1; 12 bases agree with TRBD2. The CDR3 is made up of 16 amino acids. V shed 5 bases and J 4 bases; nucleotides not matched to a gene: 6. CDR1 and CDR2 from the germline V gene are MNHEY and SVGEGT.

There are a few counts of this clonotype. The V gene is TRBV13, the J gene TRBJ2-3, with D uncertain. In germline, CDR1 is PRHDT, CDR2 FYEKMQ (reference sequence). Trimming removed 0 bases from V and 2 bases from J, with 6 bases in between. The CDR3 totals 14 residues. The CDR3 bases are TGTGCCAGCAGCTTAGGCCCCAACACAGATACGCAGTATTTT. Amino acid sequence: CASSLGPNTDTQYF.

This clonotype has more than one count but fewer than ten. This chain uses TRBV6-2 or TRBV6-3 with TRBJ2-5; maybe TRBD1 (6 bases). The length of the CDR3 is 15 residues. CDR1 MNHEY and CDR2 SVGEGT come from the germline V gene. With 2 bases removed from V and 5 bases from J, the gap between germline ends came to 15 bases. The CDR3 sequence: CASSYGGANSETQYF. In nucleotides, the CDR3 is TGTGCCAGCAGTTACGGGGGCGCGAATTCGGAGACCCAGTACTTC.

The chain employs TRBV12-3 or TRBV12-4 and TRBJ1-3; TRBD1 might be the D (6 bases). Trimming stripped 1 base from V and 3 bases from J, with 19 bases between. The CDR3 extends over 18 amino acids. The CDR3 DNA reads TGTGCCAGCAGTTTAGAAGTATCACAAGGGGGGAGTGGAAACACCATATATTTT. Translation: CASSLEVSQGGSGNTIYF.

The chain is built from TRBV12-3 or TRBV12-4 and TRBJ2-3; no reliable D call. This CDR3 spans 15 amino acids. V lost 7 bases and J lost 0, with 14 bases in between. This CDR3 is CASTFNQYSTDTQYF. CDR3 DNA: TGTGCCAGCACCTTCAATCAATATAGCACAGATACGCAGTATTTT.

The chain recombines TRBV25-1 with TRBJ1-5; no clear D gene. Trimming left V 3 bases short and J 1 base short, with 7 bases between. Germline V lookup: CDR1 MGHDK, CDR2 SYGVNS. The CDR3 contains 14 residues. This chain's CDR3 is CASSEVLSNQPQHF. The CDR3 coding sequence is TGTGCCAGCAGTGAGGTTCTAAGCAATCAGCCCCAGCATTTT.

The chain employs TRBV5-1 and TRBJ2-1; the D gene could be TRBD1 or TRBD2 (6 bases each). The germline V and J ends were trimmed by 4 bases and 3 bases, with 14 bases remaining between them. CDR3 size: 15 residues. Germline V gene data show CDR1 as SGHRS and CDR2 as YFSETQ. CDR3 amino acids: CASSPGGGRYNEQFF. In DNA, the CDR3 is TGCGCCAGCAGCCCTGGAGGGGGACGCTACAATGAGCAGTTCTTC.

This clonotype was detected only a few times. This rearrangement joins TRBV10-3 to TRBJ2-3, with 8 bases lining up with TRBD2. The CDR3 consists of 15 residues. Germline V lookup: CDR1 ENHRY, CDR2 SYGVKD. V gave up 8 bases and J gave up 5 bases; unmatched junction bases: 12. The CDR3 sequence is CAISAREEGVDTQYF. The CDR3 bases are TGTGCCATCTCCGCGCGGGAGGAGGGTGTAGATACGCAGTATTTT.

This clonotype was seen many times. The chain couples TRBV4-1 to TRBJ2-7; D might be TRBD1 (8 bases). The CDR3 runs to 15 residues. Germline V lookup: CDR1 MGHRA, CDR2 YSYEKL. V lost 4 bases and J lost 0, with 13 bases in between. In DNA, the CDR3 is TGCGCCAGCAGCCTACAGGGGGGGAACTCCTACGAGCAGTACTTC. It encodes CASSLQGGNSYEQYF.

This clonotype was found a few times. The chain has TRBV7-9 and TRBJ2-7; no clear D gene. The length of the CDR3 is 13 residues. Germline assignment: CDR1 SEHNR and CDR2 FQNEAQ (reference sequence). V was shortened by 4 bases and J by 6 bases, with 13 bases between the two germline ends. The CDR3 here is CASSSHSRLEQYF. As DNA, the CDR3 is TGTGCCAGCAGCTCCCACTCAAGGCTCGAGCAGTACTTC.

The rearrangement joins TRBV29-1 to TRBJ2-7; TRBD2 aligns across 9 bases. CDR3 length: 12 residues. In germline, CDR1 is SQVTM, CDR2 ANQGSEA. J lost 2 bases, V lost 7 bases, and 3 bases had no gene match. CDR3 nucleotides: TGCAGCGGTGTAGCGGGGGCCTACGAGCAGTACTTC. This translates into CSGVAGAYEQYF.

The sample holds many counts of this clonotype. This chain joins TRBV4-3 and TRBJ1-1; weak D call: TRBD1 (5 bases). CDR3 length equals 14 residues. Trimming removed 2 bases at V and 6 bases at J, with 13 bases between. Looked up from germline, CDR1 is LGHNA and CDR2 is YSLEER. CDR3 bases: TGCGCCAGCAGCCAAATAGAGGACACACCTGAAGCTTTCTTT. Translated, it gives CASSQIEDTPEAFF.

The genes are TRBV5-1 and TRBJ1-1; D remains ambiguous. Germline lookup yields CDR1 SGHRS and CDR2 YFSETQ. The CDR3 runs to 19 residues. The V and J ends lost 2 bases and 2 bases respectively, with 25 bases between them. The CDR3 is CASSFVPKDYGPRNTEAFF. In nucleotides, the CDR3 is TGCGCCAGCAGCTTTGTTCCCAAAGACTATGGACCCCGAAACACTGAAGCTTTCTTT.

This clonotype was found a few times. The V and J genes are TRBV7-2 and TRBJ2-1, with 8 bases fitting TRBD2. Looked up from germline, CDR1 is SGHTA and CDR2 is FQGNSA. The CDR3 runs to 14 residues. With V trimmed by 3 bases and J by 7 bases, 5 bases remained unmatched. The CDR3, as DNA: TGTGCCAGCAGCTTTTATACGGGAGGGAATGAGCAGTTCTTC. This encodes CASSFYTGGNEQFF.

This clonotype was counted between two and nine times. The chain carries TRBV20-1 and TRBJ2-3; D assignment may be TRBD1 or TRBD2 (5 bases each). This CDR3 has 13 residues. The V gene lost 4 bases and the J gene lost 0 bases, with 8 bases spanning the gap. Germline CDR1 DFQATT, CDR2 SNEGSKA (reference sequence). Here the CDR3 DNA reads TGCAGTGCTACCCGGGACAGCACAGATACGCAGTATTTT. Encoded protein: CSATRDSTDTQYF.

CDR3 coding DNA: TGTGCCAGCAGCCTGACAGGGAGAAATGAGCAGTTCTTC. It is translated as CASSLTGRNEQFF. The J gene is TRBJ2-1, the V gene TRBV28, with 7 bases matching TRBD1. Germline V gene sequence: CDR1 MDHEN, CDR2 SYDVKM. This CDR3 region has 13 residues. Losses at the gene ends were 6 bases for V and 7 bases for J; bases not matched to a gene: 6.

This clonotype came up many times. V is TRBV7-3 and J is TRBJ1-3; D not certain. In germline, CDR1 is SGHTA, CDR2 FQGTGA. V gave up 5 bases and J gave up 1 base, with 6 bases separating them. The CDR3 has 13 amino acids. CDR3 sequence: CASSPPSGNTIYF. In DNA, the CDR3 is TGTGCCAGCAGCCCACCTTCTGGAAACACCATATATTTT.

This sequence joins TRBV6-2 or TRBV6-3 and TRBJ2-5; D may correspond to TRBD1 or TRBD2 (5 bases each). The CDR3 is 15 amino acids. V lost 7 bases to trimming and J lost 9 bases, with 24 bases between them. The germline gives CDR1 MNHEY, CDR2 SVGEGT. This CDR3 reads CASITSAGTVMAQYF. The CDR3 bases are TGTGCCAGCATTACCTCTGCCGGGACGGTCATGGCCCAGTACTTC.